This T cell receptor (beta chain) comes out of a study of T cell responses to AZD1222 COVID-19 vaccine. The germline gives CDR1 SGHRS, CDR2 YFSETQ. The CDR3 spans 15 residues. Trimming left V 7 bases short and J 5 bases short, with 21 bases between. Assay: immunoSEQ multiplex PCR; the TCRdb copy retains only in-frame clones and omits some. Found here are over 130,000 clones, about 89% of them singletons; the top ten hold approximately 4.5%. Here the sequenced sample was peripheral blood, taken on day 0 of AZD1222 vaccination. The chain uses TRBV5-1 and TRBJ2-5, with D maybe TRBD2 (5 bases). The sequence derives from an adult in good health. CDR3 nucleotide sequence: TGCGCCAGCCGCCTCTCAAGCTCGAGGGTGGAGACCCAGTACTTC. Translated: CASRLSSSRVETQYF.